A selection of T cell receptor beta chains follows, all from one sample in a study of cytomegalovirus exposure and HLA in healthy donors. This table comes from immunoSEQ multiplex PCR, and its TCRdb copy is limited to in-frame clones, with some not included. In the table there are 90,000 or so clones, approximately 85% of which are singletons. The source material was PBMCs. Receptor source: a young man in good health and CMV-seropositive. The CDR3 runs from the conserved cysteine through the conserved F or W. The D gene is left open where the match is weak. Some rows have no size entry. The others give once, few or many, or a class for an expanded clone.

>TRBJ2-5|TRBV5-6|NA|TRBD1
TGTGCCAGCAGCGGGGCCGGGACAGGGACAGAGACCCAGTACTTC
CASSGAGTGTETQYF
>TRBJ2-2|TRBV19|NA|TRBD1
TGTGCCAGTAGTAGCGAGGGGACAGGGGTTTCGGAGCTGTTTTTT
CASSSEGTGVSELFF
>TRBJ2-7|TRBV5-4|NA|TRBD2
TGTGCCAGCAGCTTGTACGGCGGGAGCTACGAGCAGTACTTC
CASSLYGGSYEQYF
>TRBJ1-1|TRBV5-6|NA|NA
TGTGCCAGCAGCTGGGGGGGTGACACTGAAGCTTTCTTT
CASSWGGDTEAFF
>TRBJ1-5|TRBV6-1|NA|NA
TGTGCCAGCAGTGAAGGGGGGAGGCAGCCCCAGCATTTT
CASSEGGRQPQHF
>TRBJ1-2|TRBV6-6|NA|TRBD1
TGTGCCAGCACAGGGGGCAACTATGGCTACACCTTC
CASTGGNYGYTF
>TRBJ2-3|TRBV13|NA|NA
TGTGCCAGCAGCTCAACAGATACGCAGTATTTT
CASSSTDTQYF
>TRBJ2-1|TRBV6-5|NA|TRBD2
TGTGCCAGCAGAAAGGGACTAGCTGACAATGAGCAGTTCTTC
CASRKGLADNEQFF
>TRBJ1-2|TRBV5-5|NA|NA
TGTGCCAGCAGCTTGGAAGAGTTTGATGGCTACACCTTC
CASSLEEFDGYTF
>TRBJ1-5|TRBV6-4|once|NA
TGTGCCAGCTCTTCACAGGCAGGTCAGCCCCAGCATTTT
CASSSQAGQPQHF
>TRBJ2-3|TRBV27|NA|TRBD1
TGTGCCAGCAGTTTAGTTTCGACAGGGGCAGATACGCAGTATTTT
CASSLVSTGADTQYF
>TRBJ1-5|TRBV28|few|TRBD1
TGTGCCAGCAGCCGCAGGACAGGGGAGTATCAGCCCCAGCATTTT
CASSRRTGEYQPQHF
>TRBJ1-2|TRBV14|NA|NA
TGCGCCAGCAGCCCCAGTGCGGTGGGTTATGGCTACACCTTC
CASSPSAVGYGYTF
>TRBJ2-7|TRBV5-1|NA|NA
TGCGCCAGCAGGATAACAGGGTTAGGCTACGAGCAGTACTTC
CASRITGLGYEQYF
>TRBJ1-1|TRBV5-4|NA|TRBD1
TGTGCCAGCAGCTGGGACAGGGCCCTGAACCCTGAAGCTTTCTTT
CASSWDRALNPEAFF
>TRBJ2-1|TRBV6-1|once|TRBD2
TGTGCCAGCAGTGAACGGCGAGCGGGACTATACAATGAGCAGTTCTTC
CASSERRAGLYNEQFF
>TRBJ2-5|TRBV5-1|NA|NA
TGCGCCAGCAATTATCAAGAGACCCAGTACTTC
CASNYQETQYF
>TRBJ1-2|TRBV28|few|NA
TGTGCCAGCAGTTTCGTCGCAGGCATGGGTGGCTATGGCTACACCTTC
CASSFVAGMGGYGYTF
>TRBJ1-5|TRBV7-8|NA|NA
TGTGCCTCAGGGTATAGCAATCAGCCCCAGCATTTT
CASGYSNQPQHF
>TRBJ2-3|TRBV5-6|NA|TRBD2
TGTGCCAGCAGCTCCTGGACTAGCGGACTGTTAGATACGCAGTATTTT
CASSSWTSGLLDTQYF
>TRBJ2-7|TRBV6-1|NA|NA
TGTGCTTTTTTCAAGCAGAAGGCGGCATACGAGCAGTACTTC
CAFFKQKAAYEQYF
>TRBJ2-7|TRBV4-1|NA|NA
TGCGCCAGCAGCCAAGATTCGGGCGAGCAGTACTTC
CASSQDSGEQYF